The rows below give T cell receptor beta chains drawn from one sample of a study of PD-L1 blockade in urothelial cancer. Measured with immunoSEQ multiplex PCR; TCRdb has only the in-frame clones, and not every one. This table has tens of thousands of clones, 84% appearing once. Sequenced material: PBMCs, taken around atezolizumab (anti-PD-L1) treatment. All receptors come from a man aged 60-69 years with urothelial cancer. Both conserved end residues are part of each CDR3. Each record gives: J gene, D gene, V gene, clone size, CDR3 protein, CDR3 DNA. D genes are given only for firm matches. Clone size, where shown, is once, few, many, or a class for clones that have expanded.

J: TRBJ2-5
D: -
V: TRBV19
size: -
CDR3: CASSLRAAGETQYF
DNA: TGTGCCAGTAGCTTAAGGGCAGCGGGAGAGACCCAGTACTTC

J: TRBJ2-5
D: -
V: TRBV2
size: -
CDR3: CASSPQGGKPQETQYF
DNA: TGTGCCAGCAGCCCGCAGGGCGGAAAACCCCAAGAGACCCAGTACTTC

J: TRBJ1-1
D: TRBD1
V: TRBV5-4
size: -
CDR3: CASSRRDSSSTEAFF
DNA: TGTGCCAGCAGCCGCAGGGACAGCTCGTCTACTGAAGCTTTCTTT

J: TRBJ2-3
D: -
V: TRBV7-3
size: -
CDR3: CASSSTTDTQYF
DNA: TGTGCCAGCAGCTCTACCACAGATACGCAGTATTTT

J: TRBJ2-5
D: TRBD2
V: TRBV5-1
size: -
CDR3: CASSPSGGQETQYF
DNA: TGCGCCAGCAGCCCTAGCGGGGGACAAGAGACCCAGTACTTC

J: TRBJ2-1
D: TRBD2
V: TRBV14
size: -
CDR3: CASSPRPTSGSSYNEQFF
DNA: TGTGCCAGCAGCCCCCGCCCGACTAGCGGGAGCTCCTACAATGAGCAGTTCTTC

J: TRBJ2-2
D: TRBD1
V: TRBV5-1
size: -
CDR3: CASSLSGQGFPGELFF
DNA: TGCGCCAGCAGCTTGTCGGGACAGGGGTTTCCCGGGGAGCTGTTTTTT

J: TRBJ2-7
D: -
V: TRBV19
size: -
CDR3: CASSIAAGRHEQYF
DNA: TGTGCCAGTAGTATAGCAGCGGGTCGGCACGAGCAGTACTTC

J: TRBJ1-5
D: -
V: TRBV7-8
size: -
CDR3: CASTSREEGPQHF
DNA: TGTGCCAGCACCTCCAGGGAAGAAGGGCCCCAGCATTTT

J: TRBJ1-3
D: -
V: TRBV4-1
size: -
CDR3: CASSSDRRSGNTIYF
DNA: TGCGCCAGCAGCAGTGACAGGCGCTCTGGAAACACCATATATTTT

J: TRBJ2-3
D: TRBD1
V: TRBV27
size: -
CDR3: CASSLGTGGGDTQYF
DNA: TGTGCCAGCAGTTTAGGGACAGGGGGCGGAGATACGCAGTATTTT

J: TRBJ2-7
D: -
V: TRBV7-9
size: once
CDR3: CASSLDARGRGEQYF
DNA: TGTGCCAGCAGCTTAGATGCCAGGGGACGCGGCGAGCAGTACTTC

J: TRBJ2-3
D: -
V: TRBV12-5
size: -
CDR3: CASGLTTSTDTQYF
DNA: TGTGCTAGTGGTTTGACCACTAGCACAGATACGCAGTATTTT

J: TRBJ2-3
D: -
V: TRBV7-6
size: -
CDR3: CASSPQYSGSTDTQYF
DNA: TGTGCCAGCAGCCCCCAATATAGCGGAAGCACAGATACGCAGTATTTT

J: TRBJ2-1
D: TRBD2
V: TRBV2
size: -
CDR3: CASRYRTSGRNEQFF
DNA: TGTGCCAGCAGGTATAGGACTAGCGGGAGAAATGAGCAGTTCTTC

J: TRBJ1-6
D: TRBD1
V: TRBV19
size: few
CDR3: CASSRDRDYSPLHF
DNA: TGTGCCAGTAGTCGGGACAGGGACTATTCACCCCTCCACTTT

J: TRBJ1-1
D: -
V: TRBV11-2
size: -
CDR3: CASTPVGRAYTEAFF
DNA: TGTGCCAGCACCCCTGTGGGCAGGGCGTACACTGAAGCTTTCTTT

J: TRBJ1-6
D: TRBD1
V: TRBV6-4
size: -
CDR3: CASSEGQNSPLHF
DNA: TGTGCCAGCAGTGAGGGACAGAATTCACCCCTCCACTTT

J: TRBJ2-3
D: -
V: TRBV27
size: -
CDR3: CASARWGTSTDTQYF
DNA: TGTGCCAGCGCCCGATGGGGGACTAGCACAGATACGCAGTATTTT

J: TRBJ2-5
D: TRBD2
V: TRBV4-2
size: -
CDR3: CASSRGQLAGLQETQYF
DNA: TGTGCCAGCAGCCGAGGGCAACTAGCGGGATTGCAAGAGACCCAGTACTTC

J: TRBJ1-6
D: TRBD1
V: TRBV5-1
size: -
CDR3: CASSSRPGQGTSPLHF
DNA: TGCGCCAGCAGCTCGCGACCGGGACAGGGGACATCACCCCTCCACTTT

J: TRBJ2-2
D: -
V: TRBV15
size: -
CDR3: CATSRGGTGELFF
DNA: TGTGCCACCAGCAGAGGAGGCACCGGGGAGCTGTTTTTT

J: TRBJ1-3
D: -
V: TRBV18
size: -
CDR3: CASSPRLNFPKGENTIYF
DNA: TGTGCCAGCTCACCACGGCTAAACTTTCCCAAGGGGGAAAACACCATATATTTT

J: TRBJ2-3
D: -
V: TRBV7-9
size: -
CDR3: CASSLGGSTPPDTQYF
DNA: TGTGCCAGCAGCTTAGGAGGCAGCACCCCCCCAGATACGCAGTATTTT

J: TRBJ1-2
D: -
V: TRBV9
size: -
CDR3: CASSYSGIGYTF
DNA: TGTGCCAGCAGCTATTCAGGGATCGGCTACACCTTC

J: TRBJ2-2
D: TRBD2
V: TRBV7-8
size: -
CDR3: CASSETSGLNTGELFF
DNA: TGTGCCAGCAGCGAAACTAGCGGGTTGAACACCGGGGAGCTGTTTTTT

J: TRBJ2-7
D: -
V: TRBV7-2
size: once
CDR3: CASSLTPGGSYEQYF
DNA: TGTGCCAGCAGCCTTACCCCCGGGGGCTCCTACGAGCAGTACTTC

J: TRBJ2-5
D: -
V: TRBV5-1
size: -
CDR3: CASSLSGRSGAETQYF
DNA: TGCGCCAGCAGCTTGTCAGGCCGTTCAGGGGCAGAGACCCAGTACTTC

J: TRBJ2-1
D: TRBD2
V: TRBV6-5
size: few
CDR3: CAILLAGGYNEQFF
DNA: TGTGCCATACTCCTAGCGGGAGGATACAATGAGCAGTTCTTC

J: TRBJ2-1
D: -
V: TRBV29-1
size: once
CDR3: CSVEYHSSSYNEQFF
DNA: TGCAGCGTTGAATACCACTCGAGCTCCTACAATGAGCAGTTCTTC

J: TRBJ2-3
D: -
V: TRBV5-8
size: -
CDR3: CASSPSQRSTDTQYF
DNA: TGTGCCAGCAGCCCGTCCCAGCGGAGCACAGATACGCAGTATTTT

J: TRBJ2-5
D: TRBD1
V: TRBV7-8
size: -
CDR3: CASSLGSDRGLQETQYF
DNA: TGTGCCAGCAGCTTAGGTTCGGACAGGGGGCTCCAGGAGACCCAGTACTTC

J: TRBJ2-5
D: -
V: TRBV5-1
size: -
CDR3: CASSQDQETQYF
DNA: TGCGCCAGCAGCCAGGACCAAGAGACCCAGTACTTC

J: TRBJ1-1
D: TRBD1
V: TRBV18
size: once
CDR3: CATTTAGTGRTEAFF
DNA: TGTGCCACCACAACTGCGGGGACAGGGAGGACTGAAGCTTTCTTT

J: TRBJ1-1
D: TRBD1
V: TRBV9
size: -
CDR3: CASSVEGGTGVEAFF
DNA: TGTGCCAGCAGCGTAGAGGGCGGGACAGGGGTTGAAGCTTTCTTT

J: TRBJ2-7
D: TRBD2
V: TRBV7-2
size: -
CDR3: CASSPGTSGTRLYF
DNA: TGTGCCAGCAGCCCCGGGACTAGCGGAACCCGGTTGTACTTC

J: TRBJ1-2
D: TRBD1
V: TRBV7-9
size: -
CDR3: CASSQDRGGHYGYTF
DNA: TGTGCCAGCAGCCAGGACAGGGGCGGGCACTATGGCTACACCTTC